Given below is one TCR beta chain in context. This record belongs to a study of a mutant IDH1 vaccine in newly diagnosed glioma. Time point here: baseline, week 1 (first vaccination visit). Specified treatment: pre-vaccination baseline after standard-of-care therapy. Here immunoSEQ multiplex PCR was the method, and the copy in TCRdb shows in-frame clones only, minus some. The table shows about 59,000 clones, with 91% occurring only once. The length of the CDR3 is 13 residues. V was shortened by 1 base and J by 7 bases, with 8 bases between the two germline ends. The germline V gene encodes CDR1 SGHVS and CDR2 FNYEAQ.

The chain links TRBV7-6 to TRBJ2-1; D ambiguous. This receptor was taken from a man aged 50 to 59 with glioma. Material: PBMCs, obtained from a glioma patient treated with radiotherapy, temozolomide or both. The CDR3 spells CASSLGRPNEQFF. CDR3 DNA sequence: TGTGCCAGCAGCTTAGGACGCCCGAATGAGCAGTTCTTC.